This T cell receptor beta chain was retrieved from a study of blood T cells in healthy people across ages. Notes on this clonotype: Antigen: not known. This sequence may be a read error, since a much larger clone differs from it by one base.

Isolating PBMCs gave at least 6 million of these cells per sample. Study-wide results and limits: In long-lived donors, naive CD4+ cell counts and diversity exceeded those of aged donors.

A sample-barcoded 5' primer and a J-beta primer mix were used in a second PCR of roughly 6 to 11 cycles. Template switching added a 12-random-nucleotide identifier to every cDNA molecule. TCRdb reanalysed the 5' RACE reads using MiXCR and keeps one entry per CDR3 protein. The table includes over 700,000 distinct CDR3 sequences, roughly 53% detected once. Germline V gene data show CDR1 as SQVTM and CDR2 as ANQGSEA. Trimming took 1 base from V and 10 from J, leaving 20 bases between them. The CDR3 has 15 residues. V and J are TRBV29-1 and TRBJ2-1; either TRBD1 or TRBD2 may supply D (5 bases each). What was sequenced was blood. The clonotype originates from a man older than 75 in good health. CDR3 sequence: CSVEGGGGYTYEQFF. DNA of the CDR3: TGCAGCGTTGAAGGAGGTGGGGGATACACCTACGAGCAGTTCTTC.